This T cell receptor beta chain was profiled in a study of spatial heterogeneity in lung cancer. Time point described: sample taken at primary tumor resection. Tumor, nontumor lung or frozen PBMC supplied whole RNA, sequenced without sorting. A single record per CDR3 protein comes from TCRdb applying MiXCR to the 5' RACE reads. The table has roughly 80,000 distinct CDR3 sequences, roughly 8% seen once. The CDR3 spans 14 residues. Trimming removed 1 base from V and 2 bases from J, with 9 bases in between. CDR1 and CDR2 (germline): SGHRS, YFSETQ. The rearrangement uses TRBV5-1 and TRBJ1-1; D uncertain. Sample: PBMCs, taken at surgery. The receptor's source is a male donor with early-stage non-small cell lung cancer. CDR3 bases: TGCGCCAGCAGCTTGTATTCAGCAAACACTGAAGCTTTCTTT. This translates into CASSLYSANTEAFF.